The 13 T cell receptor beta chains below all came from one sample that was sequenced in a study of post-analysis software for immune sequencing data. Study-wide results and limits: Patients showed TRBV5-6, TRBV5-1 and TRBV20-1 among 4 or 5 TRBV segments more frequent than in controls.

Unique molecular identifiers had been added to the TCR beta cDNA libraries. A single record per CDR3 protein comes from TCRdb applying MiXCR to the PCR reads. The table lists hundreds of thousands of distinct CDR3 sequences, approximately 53% of them singletons. These receptors have no identified antigens. Sequenced: blood. The receptors here all came from a girl under 18 with multiple sclerosis.

This clonotype was seen a few times. The rearrangement links TRBV5-1 to TRBJ2-1, with 12 nucleotides matching TRBD2. Germline lookup yields CDR1 SGHRS and CDR2 YFSETQ. V shed 5 bases, J shed 10 bases, and the junction held 10 bases outside the gene matches. This CDR3 is 15 amino acids long. CDR3 sequence (DNA): TGCGCCAGCAGTTCCAGGACTAGCGGGATCTTCGAGCAGTTCTTC. Amino acids: CASSSRTSGIFEQFF.

V usage is TRBV20-1 and J usage is TRBJ2-1; 11 bases are shared with TRBD2. The CDR3 is made up of 16 amino acids. The germline V gene encodes CDR1 DFQATT and CDR2 SNEGSKA (reference sequence). V lost 0 bases and J lost 7; bases outside the gene matches: 8. The CDR3 here is CSARDSLAGGRNEQFF. CDR3 DNA: TGCAGTGCTAGAGATAGCCTAGCGGGAGGTAGGAATGAGCAGTTCTTC.

This clonotype was picked up one time. V is TRBV11-1 and J is TRBJ2-4; 8 bases line up with TRBD1. The assigned J gene may be wrong: the sequence end matches TRBJ2-7 better. Germline V gene data show CDR1 as SGHAT and CDR2 as FQDESV (reference sequence). The CDR3 contains 15 residues. The CDR3 DNA is TGTGCCAGCAGCCCACGGGACAGGCCTACCTACGAGCAGTACTTC. Its protein is CASSPRDRPTYEQYF.

This clonotype was counted only a few times. The chain has TRBV6-1 and TRBJ2-1; the D gene could be TRBD1 or TRBD2 (5 bases each). V was clipped by 2 bases and J by 8 bases, with 16 bases between them. Germline lookup yields CDR1 MNHNS and CDR2 SASEGT. The CDR3 sequence is 15 residues long. Here the CDR3 DNA reads TGTGCCAGCAGTGAATTAGGGACCGTTCGCGATGAGCAGTTCTTC. It translates to CASSELGTVRDEQFF.

The gene calls are TRBV28 and TRBJ2-1; 11 bases map to TRBD2. The germline gives CDR1 MDHEN, CDR2 SYDVKM. The junction had 2 bases not matched to a gene; V was cut back by 0 bases and J by 4 bases. The CDR3 totals 16 residues. CDR3 DNA sequence: TGTGCCAGCAGTTTATGGACTAGCGGGGCTTACAATGAGCAGTTCTTC. Residues: CASSLWTSGAYNEQFF.

The V and J genes are TRBV6-1 and TRBJ2-4, with D possibly being TRBD1 (5 bases). Trimming removed 7 bases from V and 0 bases from J, with 13 bases in between. The V gene's germline CDR1 is MNHNS and CDR2 SASEGT. The CDR3 spans 15 residues. This CDR3 is CASNRHTLAKNIQYF. For the CDR3, the DNA is TGTGCCAGCAACAGGCATACCCTAGCCAAAAACATTCAGTACTTC.

The rearrangement links TRBV30 to TRBJ2-1; D is ambiguous. The germline CDR1 and CDR2 sequences are GTSNPN and SVGIG (reference sequence). The CDR3 totals 11 residues. Trimming left V 2 bases short and J 8 bases short, with 7 bases between. The CDR3 DNA follows: TGTGCCTGGAGTAGATGGGATGAGCAGTTCTTC. This gives the protein CAWSRWDEQFF.

This clonotype was counted a few times. The V call is TRBV5-5, the J call TRBJ2-6; D is possibly TRBD2 (5 bases). The germline gives CDR1 SGHKS, CDR2 YYEKEE (reference sequence). The length of the CDR3 is 17 residues. The V and J ends lost 3 bases and 0 bases respectively, with 13 bases between them. CDR3 region: CASSSDLRNSGANVLTF. Written as DNA, the CDR3 is TGTGCCAGCAGCTCGGACTTAAGAAACTCTGGGGCCAACGTCCTGACTTTC.

This chain joins TRBV27 and TRBJ2-3; D is tentatively TRBD1 or TRBD2 (5 bases each). The CDR3 runs 16 residues. Trimming left V 3 bases short and J 0 bases short, with 13 bases between. In germline, CDR1 is MNHEY, CDR2 SMNVEV (reference sequence). CDR3 in amino acids: CASSFIWGRSTDTQYF. The CDR3 nucleotides read TGTGCCAGCAGTTTTATTTGGGGACGGAGCACAGATACGCAGTATTTT.

The genes are TRBV12-3 or TRBV12-4 and TRBJ1-5; D ambiguous. The CDR3 has 14 amino acids. V was clipped by 7 bases and J by 4 bases, with 14 bases between them. As DNA, the CDR3 is TGTGCCAGCAAGCCGGGTCGTGGAAATCAGCCCCAGCATTTT. This encodes CASKPGRGNQPQHF.

V usage is TRBV7-9 and J usage is TRBJ2-4; 11 positions match TRBD2. Germline V gene lookup returns CDR1 SEHNR and CDR2 FQNEAQ (reference sequence). With 6 bases clipped from V and 6 bases from J, the junction kept 10 bases outside the gene matches. The CDR3 extends over 16 amino acids. The CDR3 loop is CASSPLTSGSLNIQYF. The CDR3 nucleotides read TGTGCCAGCAGTCCACTCACTAGCGGGAGTTTAAACATTCAGTACTTC. The entire variable domain, with the rest obtained from reference TRBV7-9 and TRBJ2-4, is as follows: DTGVSQNPRHKITKRGQNVTFRCDPISEHNRLYWYRQTLGQGPEFLTYFQNEAQLEKSRLLSDRFSAERPKGSFSTLEIQRTEQGDSAMYLCASSPLTSGSLNIQYFGAGTRLSVL.

The table lists this clonotype with a few counts. This chain connects TRBV7-9 to TRBJ1-5; 8 bases line up with TRBD1. The V segment lost 6 bases and the J segment 8 bases; nucleotides outside the gene matches: 12. Germline CDR1 SEHNR, CDR2 FQNEAQ (reference sequence). There are 15 residues in the CDR3. The DNA of the CDR3 is TGTGCCAGCAGTCCGGGGACAGGTGGGTTAAAGCCCCAGCATTTT. Amino acids: CASSPGTGGLKPQHF.

The V gene is TRBV12-3 or TRBV12-4, the J gene TRBJ1-4; D gene ambiguous. This CDR3 region has 16 residues. Trimming removed 6 bases at V and 2 bases at J, with 16 bases between. CDR3 DNA sequence: TGTGCCAGCAGACGTCGACGGAGCTTGACTAATGAAAAACTGTTTTTT. Amino acid sequence: CASRRRRSLTNEKLFF.